One sample yielded the 20 T cell receptor beta chains listed below, sequenced in a study of neurological immune-mediated disorders. Time point given: technical triplicate 3. TCRdb recomputed calls from the 5' RACE reads with MiXCR, one row per CDR3 protein. The data hold just under 45,000 distinct CDR3 sequences, with 20% to 25% observed a single time. The specimen was PBMCs. The origin of the receptors is a man in his sixties with HTLV-1-associated myelopathy (HAM/TSP).

This clonotype was detected many times. The chain combines TRBV29-1 with TRBJ2-1, with D hard to call. V dropped 6 bases and J dropped 0 bases, with 12 bases sitting between them. The germline CDR1 and CDR2 sequences are SQVTM and ANQGSEA. The CDR3 has 14 amino acids. The DNA for the CDR3 is TGCAGCGTGATGGGCTTTAGCTCCTACAATGAGCAGTTCTTC. Its translation: CSVMGFSSYNEQFF.

This clonotype has at least ten counts. This chain links TRBV14 with TRBJ2-1; 7 bases agree with TRBD2. The trim removed 3 bases at V and 8 bases at J, leaving 10 bases unmatched. The germline CDR1 and CDR2 sequences are SGHDN and FVKESK. The CDR3 runs 15 residues. The CDR3 nucleotides read TGTGCCAGCAGCCATACAACCGGGGGGTTGGATGAGCAGTTCTTC. It codes for CASSHTTGGLDEQFF.

The chain joins TRBV15 to TRBJ2-7, with 7 bases identical to TRBD1. V shed 0 bases and J 4 bases; nucleotides not matched to a gene: 6. CDR3 length equals 15 residues. CDR1 is LNHNV, CDR2 YYDKDF, per germline (reference sequence). The CDR3 DNA reads as TGTGCCACCAGCAGAGACCTGGACAGGTCATACGAGCAGTACTTC. It is translated as CATSRDLDRSYEQYF.

This clonotype was counted ten times or more. V is TRBV29-1 and J is TRBJ2-7; 11 bases align to TRBD2. Germline loops: CDR1 SQVTM, CDR2 ANQGSEA. Trimming took 6 bases from V and 2 from J; bases not matched to a gene: 3. There are 13 residues in the CDR3. This CDR3 reads CSVLAGGPYEQYF. The CDR3 coding sequence is TGCAGCGTGTTAGCGGGAGGGCCCTACGAGCAGTACTTC.

The sample holds many counts of this clonotype. V and J are TRBV27 and TRBJ2-7; D not certain. V was clipped by 5 bases and J by 3 bases, with 11 bases between them. CDR3 length equals 13 residues. Germline V lookup: CDR1 MNHEY, CDR2 SMNVEV (reference sequence). The CDR3 here is CASSAAANYEQYF. The CDR3 coding sequence is TGTGCCAGCAGTGCGGCCGCGAACTACGAGCAGTACTTC.

This clonotype has ten or more counts. V is TRBV5-1 and J is TRBJ2-7; D is perhaps TRBD2 (6 bases). V was shortened by 5 bases and J by 0 bases, with 15 bases between the two germline ends. Germline V gene lookup returns CDR1 SGHRS and CDR2 YFSETQ. The CDR3 loop spans 15 amino acids. CDR3 DNA sequence: TGCGCCAGCAGTCTCGGCGGGACCCCCTCCTACGAGCAGTACTTC. Its translation: CASSLGGTPSYEQYF.

This clonotype was observed many times. The V gene is TRBV2, the J gene TRBJ2-2; TRBD2 agrees at 7 bases. CDR3 length equals 14 residues. The germline CDR1 and CDR2 sequences are SNHLY and FYNNEI. V was clipped by 7 bases and J by 4 bases; unmatched bases: 6. The CDR3 sequence: CASKREGSTGELFF. DNA for the CDR3: TGTGCCAGCAAGAGGGAGGGTAGCACCGGGGAGCTGTTTTTT.

This clonotype was observed at least ten times. The CDR3 loop is CASSLGGSFNGYTF. The CDR3 region has the DNA TGTGCCAGCAGTTTGGGAGGAAGTTTCAATGGCTACACCTTC. V gene TRBV12-3 or TRBV12-4 combines with J gene TRBJ1-2; D call uncertain. V lost 3 bases, J lost 6 bases, and 14 bases lay in between. The CDR3 sequence is 14 residues long.

In its sample, this clonotype was seen many times. The genes are TRBV27 and TRBJ1-5, with D tentatively TRBD1 (5 bases). Trimming took off 5 bases at V and 11 bases at J, with 10 bases between the two ends. In germline, CDR1 is MNHEY, CDR2 SMNVEV (reference sequence). The CDR3 length is 11 residues. The CDR3: CASSPPGAQHF. The DNA of the CDR3 is TGTGCCAGCAGTCCGCCGGGGGCCCAGCATTTT.

In its sample, this clonotype was seen many times. V gene TRBV9 combines with J gene TRBJ2-3; 9 positions match TRBD2. The germline CDR1 and CDR2 sequences are SGDLS and YYNGEE. With 0 bases clipped from V and 6 bases from J, the junction kept 5 bases outside the gene matches. This CDR3 is built from 15 residues. The CDR3 spells CASSVVAGELDTQYF. The CDR3 DNA follows: TGTGCCAGCAGCGTAGTAGCGGGAGAACTGGATACGCAGTATTTT.

Within the sample, this clonotype is medium-sized (0.01 to 0.1%). J is TRBJ1-6 and V is TRBV20-1; 11 bases map to TRBD1. V lost 3 bases and J lost 5; bases outside the gene matches: 9. Germline assignment: CDR1 DFQATT and CDR2 SNEGSKA (reference sequence). This CDR3 has 17 amino acids. CDR3 residues: CSASRPGQGAHNSPLHF. In nucleotides, the CDR3 is TGCAGTGCTAGCCGACCCGGACAGGGGGCACATAATTCACCCCTCCACTTT.

This clonotype was picked up many times. The genes are TRBV29-1 and TRBJ1-1; 7 nucleotides match TRBD1. Per the germline V gene, CDR1 is SQVTM and CDR2 is ANQGSEA. The CDR3 totals 14 residues. V lost 7 bases to trimming and J lost 5 bases; unmatched junction nucleotides: 13. In DNA form, the CDR3 reads TGCAGCGCCACGAGGGGGCAGGGTTGGACTGAAGCTTTCTTT. It encodes CSATRGQGWTEAFF.

This clonotype was seen at least ten times. The chain has TRBV7-8 and TRBJ2-5, with no clear D. The V end lost 1 base, the J end lost 1 base, and 4 bases lay between the germline ends. CDR1 and CDR2 from the germline V gene are SGHVS and FQNEAQ. The length of the CDR3 is 13 residues. CDR3 DNA sequence: TGTGCCAGCAGCTTAGGTGGCCAAGAGACCCAGTACTTC. The encoded protein is CASSLGGQETQYF.

As concerns this clonotype: At one boundary the junction diverges from the germline segment, which might be a read error. The chain is built from TRBV29-1 and TRBJ1-1; 9 bases line up with TRBD1. This CDR3 region has 13 residues. The germline gives CDR1 SQVTM, CDR2 ANQGSEA. The CDR3 spells CSGGDRVNPEAFF. Here the CDR3 DNA reads TGTAGCGGGGGGGACAGGGTGAACCCTGAAGCTTTCTTT. The variable domain in full, completed from reference TRBV29-1 and TRBJ1-1, reads SAVISQKPSRDICQRGTSLTIQCQVDSQVTMMFWYRQQPGQSLTLIATANQGSEATYESGFVIDKFPISRPNLTFSTLTVSNMSPEDSSIYLCSGGDRVNPEAFFGQGTRLTVV.

At least ten counts were recorded for this clonotype. The chain is built from TRBV7-8 and TRBJ1-6; TRBD1 agrees at 9 bases. CDR1 is SGHVS, CDR2 FQNEAQ, per germline. This CDR3 comprises 16 residues. Trimming at V came to 6 bases and at J to 0 bases, leaving 3 bases not matched to a gene. The CDR3 sequence: CASRQGASSYNSPLHF. Written as DNA, the CDR3 is TGTGCCAGCAGACAGGGGGCAAGCTCCTATAATTCACCCCTCCACTTT.

In this sample, this clonotype turned up many times. V usage is TRBV5-1 and J usage is TRBJ1-5; D uncertain. V shed 1 base and J shed 0 bases, with 8 bases lying between them. Germline-derived CDR1 and CDR2 are SGHRS and YFSETQ. The CDR3 consists of 15 residues. The CDR3 is CASSLLGISNQPQHF. The DNA of the CDR3 is TGCGCCAGCAGCTTGCTGGGGATTAGCAATCAGCCCCAGCATTTT.

This clonotype has a count of ten or more. The chain links TRBV7-6 to TRBJ2-2, with 13 nucleotides matching TRBD2. Germline V gene data show CDR1 as SGHVS and CDR2 as FNYEAQ. J was trimmed by 5 bases and V by 5 bases; bases with no gene match: 8. The CDR3 is 17 residues long. Here the CDR3 DNA reads TGTGCCAGCAGCCCCGAAGGACTAGCGGGAGTTACCGGGGAGCTGTTTTTT. Translation: CASSPEGLAGVTGELFF.

Many counts were recorded for this clonotype. The chain couples TRBV20-1 to TRBJ2-1; 7 bases line up with TRBD1. In germline, CDR1 is DFQATT, CDR2 SNEGSKA (reference sequence). The CDR3 has 11 residues. V shed 6 bases, J shed 10 bases, and the junction held 6 bases outside the gene matches. CDR3: CSALRGGEQFF. CDR3 DNA: TGCAGTGCCTTAAGAGGGGGCGAGCAGTTCTTC.

This clonotype was seen repeatedly, ten times or more. The rearrangement uses TRBV3-1 and TRBJ2-1; D may be TRBD2 (6 bases). CDR1 and CDR2 from the germline V gene are LGHDT and YNNKEL (reference sequence). V was pared by 0 bases and J by 2 bases, with 11 bases between. The CDR3 has 16 amino acids. For the CDR3, the DNA is TGTGCCAGCAGCCAAGATTATGGCGGGACCTACAATGAGCAGTTCTTC. This translates into CASSQDYGGTYNEQFF.

As for this clonotype: A much larger clone differs by one base, so this may be a read error. This chain joins TRBV7-9 and TRBJ1-5; 8 bases are shared with TRBD1. V shed 5 bases and J 1 base; nucleotides not matched to a gene: 4. CDR1 is SEHNR, CDR2 FQNEAQ, per germline (reference sequence). CDR3 length equals 15 residues. The CDR3 coding sequence is TGTGCCAGCAGCACAGGGGGGAAAAGCAATCAGCCCCAGCATTTT. This sequence encodes CASSTGGKSNQPQHF.